The next 5 T cell receptor beta chains were all read from a single sample in a study of cytomegalovirus exposure and HLA in healthy donors. PCR involved 60 Vbeta and 13 Jbeta primers. Some clones are missing from TCRdb's copy, which holds only in-frame ones; the method was immunoSEQ multiplex PCR. The table has about 140,000 clones, 65% to 85% seen once. The sample taken for sequencing was PBMCs. The receptors originated from a man aged 45-65 years in good health and CMV-seronegative.

The chain employs TRBV6-6 and TRBJ1-2; D is uncertain. The V and J ends lost 8 bases and 2 bases respectively, with 9 bases between them. CDR1 is MNHNY and CDR2 is SVGAGI in the germline V gene (reference sequence). This CDR3 is 12 amino acids long. The CDR3 DNA reads as TGTGCCAGCGTTTCCATGAACTATGGCTACACCTTC. This encodes CASVSMNYGYTF.

The J gene is TRBJ2-3, the V gene TRBV18; perhaps TRBD1 as D (5 bases). Trimming removed 4 bases at V and 0 bases at J, with 11 bases between. Germline CDR1 and CDR2: KGHSH and LQKENI. The CDR3 spans 15 residues. CDR3 sequence (DNA): TGTGCCAGCTCACAAGGACATTCGAGCACAGATACGCAGTATTTT. Its protein is CASSQGHSSTDTQYF.

The V gene is TRBV9, the J gene TRBJ2-3; the match to TRBD2 covers 7 bases. The CDR3 totals 16 residues. The germline V gene has CDR1 SGDLS and CDR2 YYNGEE. J gave up 4 bases and V 0 bases, and 8 bases lay outside the gene matches. The CDR3 is CASSVAAGEGADTQYF. The CDR3 nucleotides are TGTGCCAGCAGCGTAGCTGCGGGGGAAGGGGCAGATACGCAGTATTTT. The complete variable domain, with remaining parts taken from reference TRBV9 and TRBJ2-3, reads DSGVTQTPKHLITATGQRVTLRCSPRSGDLSVYWYQQSLDQGLQFLIQYYNGEERAKGNILERFSAQQFPDLHSELNLSSLELGDSALYFCASSVAAGEGADTQYFGPGTRLTVL.

This clone has only one observation. The chain combines TRBV19 with TRBJ1-2; weak D call: TRBD1 (5 bases). The CDR3 contains 13 residues. Trimming removed 6 bases at V and 4 bases at J, with 12 bases between. Germline loops: CDR1 LNHDA, CDR2 SQIVND (reference sequence). The CDR3 loop is CASSDSQPYGYTF. For the CDR3, the DNA is TGTGCCAGTAGCGACAGCCAACCCTATGGCTACACCTTC.

The chain couples TRBV14 to TRBJ1-2, with D perhaps matching TRBD1 (6 bases). CDR3 size: 15 residues. V was pared by 3 bases and J by 8 bases, with 19 bases between. CDR1 SGHDN and CDR2 FVKESK come from the germline V gene. This chain's CDR3 is CASSQTTGSSWGYTF. In DNA form, the CDR3 reads TGTGCCAGCAGCCAGACTACAGGGAGTTCATGGGGCTACACCTTC.